This T cell receptor beta chain appears in the sequencing data of a study of T-cell reconstitution after alpha-beta-depleted transplantation in children. Broader study findings: Approximately two months post-transplant, alpha-beta T cells reportedly originated from several hundred expanded graft clones. Some patients owed their high day-60 TCRbeta diversity to surviving recipient T cells and thymic progenitors. The authors attributed T-cell counts and diversity one year after transplant mostly to newly produced T cells.

Germline assignment: CDR1 MNHEY and CDR2 SMNVEV (reference sequence). V was trimmed by 2 bases and J by 2 bases, leaving 12 bases between them. This CDR3 has 16 amino acids. Library preparation (for TCRbeta) was performed with unique molecular identifiers. TCRdb processed the PCR reads anew with MiXCR; each CDR3 protein has one entry. The sample holds some 350,000 distinct CDR3 sequences, about 17% seen once. This clonotype showed up many times. Its specificity is not known. This rearrangement joins TRBV27 to TRBJ1-4; D not certain. This sample comprised PBMCs, mostly from graft donor cells, obtained 360 days after TCRalphabeta/CD19-depleted stem cell transplant. The receptor was derived from a male patient between 2 and 9 years old who had a stem cell transplant for acute lymphoblastic leukemia, so the T cells may come from the graft donor. The CDR3 DNA follows: TGTGCCAGCAGTTTAACCAAGTGGCGGACTAATGAAAAACTGTTTTTT. It yields the protein CASSLTKWRTNEKLFF. The whole variable domain, remainder taken from reference TRBV27 and TRBJ1-4, is EAQVTQNPRYLITVTGKKLTVTCSQNMNHEYMSWYRQDPGLGLRQIYYSMNVEVTDKGDVPEGYKVSRKEKRNFPLILESPSPNQTSLYFCASSLTKWRTNEKLFFGSGTQLSVL.